This TCR beta chain is from a study of naive and memory T cell subsets. Both TRBC1 and TRBC2 were covered by a beta constant-region primer of two equimolar oligonucleotides. Four rounds of PCR amplified the ligated cDNA using nested alpha and beta constant-region primers plus SP2. A single record per CDR3 protein comes from TCRdb applying MiXCR to the UMI-ligation and nested PCR reads. This table holds about 120,000 distinct CDR3 sequences, 35% to 45% found once. This clonotype came up a few times. CDR3 size: 11 residues. The germline V and J ends were trimmed by 4 bases and 3 bases, with 1 base remaining between them. CDR1 is MNHEY, CDR2 SMNVEV, per germline (reference sequence).

Sequenced input: central memory CD4+ T cells from blood. The receptor comes from a human donor in good health. V and J are TRBV27 and TRBJ1-3; D is unclear. The CDR3 protein is CASSYGNTIYF. The CDR3 DNA reads TGTGCCAGCAGTTATGGAAACACCATATATTTT.